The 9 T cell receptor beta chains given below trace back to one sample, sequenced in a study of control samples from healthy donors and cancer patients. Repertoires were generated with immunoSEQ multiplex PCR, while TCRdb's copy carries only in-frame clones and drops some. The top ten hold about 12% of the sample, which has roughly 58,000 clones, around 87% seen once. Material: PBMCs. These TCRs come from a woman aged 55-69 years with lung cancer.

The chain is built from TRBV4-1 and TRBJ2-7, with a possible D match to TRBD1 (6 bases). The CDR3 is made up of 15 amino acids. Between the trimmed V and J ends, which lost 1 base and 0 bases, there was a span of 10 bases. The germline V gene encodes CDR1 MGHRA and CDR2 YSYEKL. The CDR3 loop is CASSQAWGHSYEQYF. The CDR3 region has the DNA TGCGCCAGCAGCCAAGCGTGGGGGCACTCCTACGAGCAGTACTTC.

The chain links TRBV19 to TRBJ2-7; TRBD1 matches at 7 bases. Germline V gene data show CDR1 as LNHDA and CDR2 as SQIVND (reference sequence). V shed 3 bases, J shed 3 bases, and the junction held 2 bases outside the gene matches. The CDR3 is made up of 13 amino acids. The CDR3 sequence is CASSIRQGYEQYF. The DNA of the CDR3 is TGTGCCAGTAGTATCCGACAGGGCTACGAGCAGTACTTC.

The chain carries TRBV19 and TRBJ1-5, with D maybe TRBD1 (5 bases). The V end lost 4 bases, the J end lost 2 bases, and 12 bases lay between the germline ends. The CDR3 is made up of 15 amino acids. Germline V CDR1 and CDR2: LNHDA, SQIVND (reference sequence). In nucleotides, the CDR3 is TGTGCCAGTAGTAACGTGGGGGAGGGCAATCAGCCCCAGCATTTT. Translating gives CASSNVGEGNQPQHF.

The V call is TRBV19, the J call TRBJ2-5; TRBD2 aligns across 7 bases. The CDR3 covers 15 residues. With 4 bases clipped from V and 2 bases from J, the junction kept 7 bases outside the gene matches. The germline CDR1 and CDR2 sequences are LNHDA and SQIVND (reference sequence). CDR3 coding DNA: TGTGCCAGTAGTAGCCTATCTAGCGGACAAGAGACCCAGTACTTC. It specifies CASSSLSSGQETQYF. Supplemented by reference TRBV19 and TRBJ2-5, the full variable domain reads DGGITQSPKYLFRKEGQNVTLSCEQNLNHDAMYWYRQDPGQGLRLIYYSQIVNDFQKGDIAEGYSVSREKKESFPLTVTSAQKNPTAFYLCASSSLSSGQETQYFGPGTRLLVL.

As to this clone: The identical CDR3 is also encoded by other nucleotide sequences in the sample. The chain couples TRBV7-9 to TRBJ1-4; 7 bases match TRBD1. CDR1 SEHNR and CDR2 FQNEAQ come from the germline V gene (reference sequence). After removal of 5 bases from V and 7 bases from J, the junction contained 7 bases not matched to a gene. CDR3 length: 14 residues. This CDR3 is CASSDEGAGEKLFF. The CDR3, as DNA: TGTGCCAGCAGCGACGAGGGGGCGGGTGAAAAACTGTTTTTT.

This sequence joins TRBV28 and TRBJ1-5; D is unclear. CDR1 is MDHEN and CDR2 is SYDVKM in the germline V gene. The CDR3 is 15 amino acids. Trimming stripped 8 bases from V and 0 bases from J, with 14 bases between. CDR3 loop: CASVGLGNSNQPQHF. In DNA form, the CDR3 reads TGTGCCAGCGTTGGATTAGGCAATAGCAATCAGCCCCAGCATTTT.

The CDR3 region has the DNA TGTGCCAGCAATCCCCAGGGGGCGAACACTGAAGCTTTCTTT. This encodes CASNPQGANTEAFF. The chain uses TRBV6-5 and TRBJ1-1, with 8 bases identical to TRBD1. Germline-derived CDR1 and CDR2 are MNHEY and SVGAGI. After removal of 7 bases from V and 1 base from J, the junction contained 5 bases not matched to a gene. The CDR3 totals 14 residues.

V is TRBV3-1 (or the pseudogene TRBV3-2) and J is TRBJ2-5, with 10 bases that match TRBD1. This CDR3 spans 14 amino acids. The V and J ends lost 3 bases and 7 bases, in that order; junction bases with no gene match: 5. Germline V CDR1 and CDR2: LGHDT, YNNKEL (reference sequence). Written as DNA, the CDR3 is TGTGCCAGCAGCCACCCGGACAGGGGGGGGACCCAGTACTTC. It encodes CASSHPDRGGTQYF.

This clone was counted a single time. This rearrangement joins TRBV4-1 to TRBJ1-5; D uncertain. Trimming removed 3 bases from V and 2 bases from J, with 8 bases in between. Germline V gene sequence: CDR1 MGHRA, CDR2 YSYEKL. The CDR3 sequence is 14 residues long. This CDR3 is CASSQGLGNQPQHF. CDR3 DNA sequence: TGCGCCAGCAGCCAGGGTCTGGGCAATCAGCCCCAGCATTTT.